The rows below give T cell receptor beta chains drawn from one sample of a study of T cells after yellow fever vaccination. TCRdb reanalysed the 5' RACE reads using MiXCR and keeps one entry per CDR3 protein. The sample comprises more than 95,000 distinct CDR3 sequences, roughly 6.8% of which are singletons, and more than 2.5% rests with the top ten. Sample: CD4+ T cells sorted from PBMCs, taken about 49 days after the first yellow fever vaccination. The receptors were sampled from a man aged 18-30 years who received the YFV17D yellow fever vaccine. Both conserved end residues are part of each CDR3. The D gene is left open where the match is weak. Only some rows state a clone size, as once, few, many or a class for expanded clones.

>TRBV5-5|NA|TRBJ1-5|NA
TGTGCCAGCAGCTTATTGGTGAGCAATCAGCCCCAGCATTTT
CASSLLVSNQPQHF
>TRBV7-2|NA|TRBJ2-1|many
TGTGCCAGCAGGTTACAGGGTATCGAGGATGAGCAGTTCTTC
CASRLQGIEDEQFF
>TRBV7-9|NA|TRBJ2-3|many
TGTGCCAGCGGTCCAAGGGATACGCAGTATTTT
CASGPRDTQYF
>TRBV6-2/TRBV6-3|NA|TRBJ1-1|many
TGTGCCAGCAGTAGACAGCTCATGAACACTGAAGCTTTCTTT
CASSRQLMNTEAFF
>TRBV29-1|NA|TRBJ2-2|many
TGCAGCGTTGCTGGGTTATTTAACACCGGGGAGCTGTTTTTT
CSVAGLFNTGELFF
>TRBV20-1|NA|TRBJ2-4|few
TGCTGTGCTAGAGATCTGGGCAGGAGAGCAAAAAACATTCAGTACTTC
CCARDLGRRAKNIQYF
>TRBV7-2|NA|TRBJ2-1|many
TGTGCCAGCAGCTTAGATGGGTACGATGAGCAGTTCTTC
CASSLDGYDEQFF
>TRBV12-3/TRBV12-4|NA|TRBJ2-1|many
TGTGCCAGCACCTACAACTCGGGAACAGGGTCCCCCTACAATGAGCAGTTCTTC
CASTYNSGTGSPYNEQFF
>TRBV2|NA|TRBJ1-5|many
TGTGCCAGCGGTCTAGGGAGAGGAAGACAGCCCCAGCATTTT
CASGLGRGRQPQHF
>TRBV20-1|NA|TRBJ1-5|many
TGCAGTGCGGGGACGGGAAAAAGGCCCCAGCATTTT
CSAGTGKRPQHF
>TRBV7-9|NA|TRBJ1-5|few
TGTGCCAGCAGCGGGGAGGTGAATCAGCCCCAGCATTTT
CASSGEVNQPQHF
>TRBV11-2|NA|TRBJ2-5|many
TGTGCCAGCAGCTTATCTACCGGCCTAGGCCAAGAGACCCAGTACTTC
CASSLSTGLGQETQYF
>TRBV2|TRBD1|TRBJ2-2|many
TGTGCCAGCAACAGGGGAGATAGATACACCGGGGAGCTGTTTTTT
CASNRGDRYTGELFF
>TRBV27|NA|TRBJ1-6|many
TGTGCCAGCAGTTTAGACCCGACGAATTCACCCCTCCACTTT
CASSLDPTNSPLHF
>TRBV2|NA|TRBJ1-1|many
TGTGCCAGCAGTGTGGTAGAGAACACTGAAGCTTTCTTT
CASSVVENTEAFF
>TRBV4-3|NA|TRBJ1-4|NA
TGCGCCAGCAGCCAAGTTTTCCAGCGGGAAAAACTGTTTTTT
CASSQVFQREKLFF
>TRBV5-6|NA|TRBJ2-5|many
TGTGCCAGCAGCTTGTTCACCGGGGGGCGGGAGACCCAGTACTTC
CASSLFTGGRETQYF
>TRBV7-2|NA|TRBJ1-2|NA
TGTGCCAGCAGCTTAGATGGGAAGTACTATGGCTACACCTTC
CASSLDGKYYGYTF
>TRBV6-5|NA|TRBJ2-2|NA
TGTGCCAGCAGTTACGCGAGGGTTTCGAACACCAGGGAGCTGTTTTTT
CASSYARVSNTRELFF
>TRBV7-9|NA|TRBJ2-1|many
TGTGCCAGCAGCTTAGATCACAATGAGCAGTTCTTC
CASSLDHNEQFF
>TRBV3-1|NA|TRBJ2-1|NA
TGTGCCAGCAGCCAAGATCGGGTGATGCTTAATGAGCAGCTCTTC
CASSQDRVMLNEQLF
>TRBV3-1|TRBD1|TRBJ2-7|many
TGTGCCAGCAGCCCTACCCCGGGACAGGGCTCCTACGAGCAGTACTTC
CASSPTPGQGSYEQYF
>TRBV19|TRBD2|TRBJ2-3|many
TGTGCCAGTAGTATCGGACTAGCGGGGGGCCAGGTTACGCAGTATTTT
CASSIGLAGGQVTQYF
>TRBV11-2|NA|TRBJ1-6|many
TGTGCCAGCACCGCGACCAAAAGGAATTCACCCCTCCACTTT
CASTATKRNSPLHF
>TRBV9|TRBD1|TRBJ1-1|many
TGTGCCAGCAGCCCCGGGACAGGGGTCACTGAAGCTTTCTTT
CASSPGTGVTEAFF
>TRBV12-3/TRBV12-4|TRBD1|TRBJ2-1|many
TGTGCCAGCAGAAATACAGGGGGGAATGAGCAGTTCTTC
CASRNTGGNEQFF
>TRBV24-1|TRBD1|TRBJ2-1|many
TGTGCCACCAGTGGTACAGGGGAGAGCTCCTACAATGAGCAGTTCTTC
CATSGTGESSYNEQFF
>TRBV5-1|TRBD1|TRBJ2-3|many
TGCGCCAGCAGCCCCGGACAGGGCACAGATACGCAGTATTTT
CASSPGQGTDTQYF
>TRBV12-3/TRBV12-4|NA|TRBJ1-2|many
TGTGCCAGCAGTTTACGGACGGACGGTAGCTACACCTTC
CASSLRTDGSYTF
>TRBV7-2|NA|TRBJ1-3|many
TGTGCCAGCAGCCCCCAAAACAGATTCTCTGGAAACACCATATATTTT
CASSPQNRFSGNTIYF
>TRBV4-1|NA|TRBJ2-3|few
TGCGCCAGCAGCCAAGCAAATTCAGGTATAGGGGATACGCAGTATTTT
CASSQANSGIGDTQYF
>TRBV28|NA|TRBJ1-2|many
TGTGCCAGCAGTTTCGGGGTGGACTATGGCTACACCTTC
CASSFGVDYGYTF
>TRBV9|NA|TRBJ2-3|many
TGTGCCAGCAGCGTAGGGGTGGGCACAGATACGCAGTATTTT
CASSVGVGTDTQYF
>TRBV3-1|TRBD2|TRBJ2-3|many
TGTGCCAGCAGCCGACTAGCGGGGGTCAGCACAGATACGCAGTATTTT
CASSRLAGVSTDTQYF
>TRBV24-1|TRBD1|TRBJ1-1|many
TGTGCCACCAGAGCAGCTGGACAGGGGGCTGAAGCTTTCTTT
CATRAAGQGAEAFF
>TRBV7-8|NA|TRBJ2-3|many
TGTGCCAGCAGCTCTGCGTTGGCCTCGTCGAGCACAGATACGCAGTATTTT
CASSSALASSSTDTQYF
>TRBV4-3|NA|TRBJ1-6|many
TGCGCCAGCAGCCAAGTTGTCGGGCAGGATAATTCACCCCTCCACTTT
CASSQVVGQDNSPLHF
>TRBV10-3|NA|TRBJ1-1|many
TGTGCCATCGGCAGGGCGGACACTGAAGCTTTCTTT
CAIGRADTEAFF
>TRBV7-8|NA|TRBJ1-4|many
TGTGCCAGCAGCGATAATGAAAAACTGTTTTTT
CASSDNEKLFF
>TRBV11-2|NA|TRBJ2-1|many
TGTGCCAGCAGCTTAGAACCCGGGGGCCACAATGAGCAGTTCTTC
CASSLEPGGHNEQFF
>TRBV30|TRBD1|TRBJ2-3|many
TGTGCCTGGAGTCGCCTCCGGGGACAGCGCACAGATACGCAGTATTTT
CAWSRLRGQRTDTQYF
>TRBV2|TRBD2|TRBJ2-3|NA
TGTGCCAGCAGTGAAGATCCGCTAGCGGGGGGGCCAGATACGCAGTATTTT
CASSEDPLAGGPDTQYF
>TRBV18|NA|TRBJ2-1|many
TGTGCCAGCTCACCACCGGGTGGCAATGAGCAGTTCTTC
CASSPPGGNEQFF
>TRBV7-2|NA|TRBJ1-2|many
TGTGCCAGCAGCTTGGGTTCGCCCATCTATGGCTACACCTTC
CASSLGSPIYGYTF
>TRBV5-1|NA|TRBJ1-2|many
TGCGCCAGCAGCCAGACAGGTGCGGGGCGCTCCTATGGCTACACCTTC
CASSQTGAGRSYGYTF
>TRBV12-3/TRBV12-4|NA|TRBJ2-7|many
TGTGCCAGCAGTTTGCCAGCAGGGAATTCCTACGAGCAGTACTTC
CASSLPAGNSYEQYF
>TRBV5-1|NA|TRBJ1-6|few
TGCGCCAGCAGCTTGGAAGGTGGATGGAATTCACCCCTCCACTTT
CASSLEGGWNSPLHF
>TRBV20-1|TRBD2|TRBJ2-1|many
TGCAGTTCAGCAAAACCTCTTCGGGGGGTCCCCAATGAGCAGTTCTTC
CSSAKPLRGVPNEQFF
>TRBV5-5|NA|TRBJ1-2|many
TGTGCCAGCAGTATGACGGTCCCAGGGAACTATGGCTACACCTTC
CASSMTVPGNYGYTF
>TRBV5-5|NA|TRBJ2-3|many
TGTGCCAGCAGCACACCCGGGGGGCAGGCGGATACGCAGTATTTT
CASSTPGGQADTQYF
>TRBV7-9|NA|TRBJ1-1|many
TGTGCCAGCAGCTCCTACCGGGGAACGAACACTGAAGCTTTCTTT
CASSSYRGTNTEAFF
>TRBV6-1|NA|TRBJ2-7|many
TGTGCCAGCTGCCGACCCACAGGGAGCTACTCCTACGAGCAGTACTTC
CASCRPTGSYSYEQYF
>TRBV12-3/TRBV12-4|NA|TRBJ1-2|many
TGTGCCAGCAGTTTAAGCAATAGGCCCAACTATGGCTACACCTTC
CASSLSNRPNYGYTF
>TRBV29-1|NA|TRBJ1-1|many
TGCAGCGGGTATAAGTTGATGAACACTGAAGCTTTCTTT
CSGYKLMNTEAFF
>TRBV5-1|NA|TRBJ2-5|NA
TGCGCCAGCAGCTTGGCCGGACCCTCCGGAGAGACCCAGTACTTC
CASSLAGPSGETQYF
>TRBV4-3|NA|TRBJ2-3|many
TGCGCCAGCAGCCAAGACCCCCTTGGCGGATCCTCAGATACGCAGTATTTT
CASSQDPLGGSSDTQYF
>TRBV20-1|TRBD1|TRBJ2-5|many
TGCAGTGCTTCTAACCCGACAGGGATAGAGACCCAGTACTTC
CSASNPTGIETQYF
>TRBV18|TRBD1|TRBJ2-7|many
TGTGCCAGCTCACCTTTTTCAACAGGGGTCGAGCAGTACTTC
CASSPFSTGVEQYF
>TRBV30|TRBD2|TRBJ2-2|few
TGTGCCTGGAGTGTACGTAGACTAGCGGACACCGGGGAGCTGTTTTTT
CAWSVRRLADTGELFF
>TRBV12-3/TRBV12-4|NA|TRBJ1-2|many
TGTGCCAGCAGTTTCTCGGTTTCGTATGGCTACACCTTC
CASSFSVSYGYTF